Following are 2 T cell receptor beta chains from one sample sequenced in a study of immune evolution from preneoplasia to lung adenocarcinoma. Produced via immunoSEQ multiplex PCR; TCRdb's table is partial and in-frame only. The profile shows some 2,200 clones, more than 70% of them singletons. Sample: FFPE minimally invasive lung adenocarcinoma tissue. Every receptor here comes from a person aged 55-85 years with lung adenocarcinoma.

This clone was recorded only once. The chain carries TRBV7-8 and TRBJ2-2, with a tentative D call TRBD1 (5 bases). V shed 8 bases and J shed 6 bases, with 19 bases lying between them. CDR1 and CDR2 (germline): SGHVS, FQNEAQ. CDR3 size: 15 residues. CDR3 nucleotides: TGTGCCAGCGTAGCAGGGCGGTCTGACGCCGGGGAGCTGTTTTTT. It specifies CASVAGRSDAGELFF.

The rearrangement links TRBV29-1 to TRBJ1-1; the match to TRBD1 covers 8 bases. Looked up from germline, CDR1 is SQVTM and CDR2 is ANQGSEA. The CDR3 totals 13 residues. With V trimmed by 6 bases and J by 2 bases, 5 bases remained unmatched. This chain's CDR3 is CSVEGQVNTEAFF. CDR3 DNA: TGCAGCGTAGAGGGACAGGTTAACACTGAAGCTTTCTTT. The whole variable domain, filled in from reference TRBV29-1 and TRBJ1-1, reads SAVISQKPSRDICQRGTSLTIQCQVDSQVTMMFWYRQQPGQSLTLIATANQGSEATYESGFVIDKFPISRPNLTFSTLTVSNMSPEDSSIYLCSVEGQVNTEAFFGQGTRLTVV.